One and the same sample provided the 21 T cell receptor beta chains below, sequenced in a study of cytomegalovirus exposure and HLA in healthy donors. PCR was performed using 60 Vbeta and 13 Jbeta primers. TCRdb keeps only in-frame clones here, not all; method: immunoSEQ multiplex PCR. The top ten hold 8.8% of the sample, which has roughly 120,000 clones, roughly 80% seen once. The material sequenced was PBMCs. These receptors were obtained from a female donor in good health and CMV-seropositive.

This clone was counted a few times. CDR3 bases: TGTGCCAGCAGCCCCCGGACAGGGAGCGGGGAGCTGTTTTTT. Translated, it gives CASSPRTGSGELFF. The rearrangement joins TRBV9 to TRBJ2-2; 8 bases match TRBD1. The CDR3 extends over 14 amino acids. The germline gives CDR1 SGDLS, CDR2 YYNGEE. After removal of 4 bases from V and 7 bases from J, the junction contained 6 bases not matched to a gene. Looking up the rest from reference TRBV9 and TRBJ2-2 gives the full variable domain: DSGVTQTPKHLITATGQRVTLRCSPRSGDLSVYWYQQSLDQGLQFLIQYYNGEERAKGNILERFSAQQFPDLHSELNLSSLELGDSALYFCASSPRTGSGELFFGEGSRLTVL.

This clone was recorded a few times. V usage is TRBV5-1 and J usage is TRBJ2-7, with a tentative D call TRBD1 (9 bases). The V and J ends lost 4 bases and 0 bases respectively, with 17 bases between them. The germline V gene has CDR1 SGHRS and CDR2 YFSETQ. This CDR3 has 16 amino acids. This chain's CDR3 is CASSPGGTGSSYEQYF. Here the CDR3 DNA reads TGCGCCAGCAGCCCGGGGGGGACAGGGAGCTCCTACGAGCAGTACTTC.

The chain couples TRBV10-3 to TRBJ1-2; D gene uncertain. In germline, CDR1 is ENHRY, CDR2 SYGVKD. The CDR3 loop spans 14 amino acids. The V and J ends lost 3 bases and 0 bases respectively, with 8 bases between them. This CDR3 is CAISEDEANYGYTF. CDR3 DNA: TGTGCCATCAGTGAAGATGAGGCTAACTATGGCTACACCTTC.

V is TRBV28 and J is TRBJ1-4; a possible D gene is TRBD1 (6 bases). The CDR3 length is 14 residues. V was cut by 6 bases and J by 3 bases, with 11 bases left in between. Germline V gives CDR1 MDHEN, CDR2 SYDVKM. The CDR3 spells CASSKTGSNEKLFF. DNA of the CDR3: TGTGCCAGCAGCAAAACAGGGTCTAATGAAAAACTGTTTTTT. Full variable domain (rest looked up from reference TRBV28 and TRBJ1-4): DVKVTQSSRYLVKRTGEKVFLECVQDMDHENMFWYRQDPGLGLRLIYFSYDVKMKEKGDIPEGYSVSREKKERFSLILESASTNQTSMYLCASSKTGSNEKLFFGSGTQLSVL.

This clone has more than one count but fewer than ten. This chain uses TRBV15 with TRBJ1-2; perhaps TRBD1 as D (5 bases). Trimming cost V 0 bases and J 3 bases, with 20 bases left between them. Germline V gene lookup returns CDR1 LNHNV and CDR2 YYDKDF (reference sequence). The CDR3 totals 18 residues. For the CDR3, the DNA is TGTGCCACCAGCAGAGATCGTTACGGAGTGATAGGGGACTATGGCTACACCTTC. Translating gives CATSRDRYGVIGDYGYTF. The full variable domain, rest sourced from reference TRBV15 and TRBJ1-2, is DAMVIQNPRYQVTQFGKPVTLSCSQTLNHNVMYWYQQKSSQAPKLLFHYYDKDFNNEADTPDNFQSRRPNTSFCFLDIRSPGLGDTAMYLCATSRDRYGVIGDYGYTFGSGTRLTVV.

The table lists this clone with a count of one. This rearrangement joins TRBV28 to TRBJ1-6, with TRBD1 as a possible D gene (6 bases). CDR3 size: 13 residues. CDR1 and CDR2 from the germline V gene are MDHEN and SYDVKM. The ends were cut back, 5 bases at V and 10 bases at J, with 12 bases in the middle. The CDR3 sequence: CASSPRRGSPLHF. CDR3 bases: TGTGCCAGCAGTCCCCGCAGGGGATCACCCCTCCACTTT.

V is TRBV19 and J is TRBJ2-2; 10 bases align to TRBD1. The CDR3 is 18 residues long. Germline V gives CDR1 LNHDA, CDR2 SQIVND (reference sequence). The V and J ends lost 6 bases and 4 bases, in that order; junction bases with no gene match: 14. CDR3 loop: CASRIRQGARDSTGELFF. Here the CDR3 DNA reads TGTGCCAGTAGGATTCGACAGGGGGCGCGGGATTCCACCGGGGAGCTGTTTTTT.

The chain uses TRBV6-5 and TRBJ1-2; 11 bases are a match to TRBD1. The germline V gene encodes CDR1 MNHEY and CDR2 SVGAGI. Trimming removed 0 bases from V and 4 bases from J; junction bases left unmatched: 4. The CDR3 consists of 16 residues. In DNA form, the CDR3 reads TGTGCCAGCAGTTACTCCGGGACAGGGGGAGGCTATGGCTACACCTTC. Translated, it gives CASSYSGTGGGYGYTF.

The rearrangement joins TRBV2 to TRBJ1-1; tentatively, D is TRBD1 (5 bases). The CDR3 loop spans 12 amino acids. In germline, CDR1 is SNHLY, CDR2 FYNNEI. Deletions cut 3 bases from V and 10 bases from J, with 12 bases between. The CDR3 sequence is CASSDVPGGAFF. The CDR3 nucleotides are TGTGCCAGCAGTGACGTCCCGGGGGGAGCTTTCTTT.

The rearrangement joins TRBV27 to TRBJ1-6; unclear D gene. CDR1 and CDR2 (germline): MNHEY, SMNVEV (reference sequence). The CDR3 spans 14 residues. With 0 bases removed from V and 7 bases from J, the gap between germline ends came to 7 bases. CDR3 coding DNA: TGTGCCAGCAGTTTATCGTGGCAGAATTCACCCCTCCACTTT. It translates to CASSLSWQNSPLHF.

This sequence joins TRBV19 and TRBJ1-4; 7 nucleotides align to TRBD1. This CDR3 has 13 amino acids. CDR1 and CDR2 from the germline V gene are LNHDA and SQIVND (reference sequence). V gave up 8 bases and J gave up 7 bases; unmatched junction bases: 7. The CDR3 nucleotides are TGTGCCAGTCTTCAGGGGGGAAGTGAAAAACTGTTTTTT. Residues: CASLQGGSEKLFF.

The V gene is TRBV27, the J gene TRBJ2-5; 9 nucleotides match TRBD1. The end of the DNA aligns better with TRBJ2-7, so the J call may be wrong. The CDR3 length is 15 residues. Germline V CDR1 and CDR2: MNHEY, SMNVEV (reference sequence). Written as DNA, the CDR3 is TGTGCCAGCAGTTCGAAACCGGGACAGGGCTACGAGCAGTACTTC. Translated: CASSSKPGQGYEQYF.

The rearrangement links TRBV7-8 to TRBJ2-5; 14 nucleotides align to TRBD2. Trimming cost V 1 base and J 1 base; bases outside gene matches: 5. Germline V CDR1 and CDR2: SGHVS, FQNEAQ. The length of the CDR3 is 18 residues. CDR3 nucleotides: TGTGCCAGCAGCTTAGTGACTAGCGGGGGGGTCTCCCAAGAGACCCAGTACTTC. Protein product: CASSLVTSGGVSQETQYF.

The J gene is TRBJ1-2, the V gene TRBV7-9, with D possibly matching TRBD1 (6 bases). V was cut by 1 base and J by 8 bases, with 14 bases left in between. Germline CDR1 is SEHNR and CDR2 is FQNEAQ (reference sequence). CDR3 length: 14 residues. This chain's CDR3 is CASSLGFYRDGYTF. Here the CDR3 DNA reads TGTGCCAGCAGCTTAGGGTTCTACAGGGACGGCTACACCTTC.

The J gene is TRBJ1-5, the V gene TRBV18; TRBD1 matches 9 bases. J gave up 7 bases and V 6 bases, and 7 bases lay outside the gene matches. This CDR3 region has 14 residues. Germline values: CDR1 KGHSH, CDR2 LQKENI. CDR3 sequence reads: CASSLGQGGQPQHF. The CDR3 bases are TGTGCCAGCTCTTTGGGACAGGGTGGCCAGCCCCAGCATTTT.

The genes are TRBV29-1 and TRBJ2-1; D perhaps matches TRBD1 (6 bases). Between the trimmed V and J ends, which lost 7 bases and 9 bases, there was a span of 22 bases. Germline V gives CDR1 SQVTM, CDR2 ANQGSEA. CDR3 length: 14 residues. The CDR3 loop is CSAAGVTGAPEQFF. The CDR3 DNA follows: TGCAGCGCTGCAGGGGTAACAGGCGCTCCTGAGCAGTTCTTC.

V is TRBV5-4 and J is TRBJ2-3; maybe TRBD2 (5 bases). The CDR3 is 14 residues long. V gave up 4 bases and J gave up 1 base, with 10 bases separating them. Germline assignment: CDR1 SGHNT and CDR2 YYREEE (reference sequence). CDR3 region: CASSLRTRTDTQYF. The CDR3 DNA follows: TGTGCCAGCAGCCTAAGGACTCGCACAGATACGCAGTATTTT.

This clone was detected only once. The chain joins TRBV4-3 to TRBJ2-3; 8 nucleotides line up with TRBD2. Germline V lookup: CDR1 LGHNA, CDR2 YSLEER. This CDR3 has 16 residues. V dropped 0 bases and J dropped 1; count of bases not matched to a gene: 3. DNA of the CDR3: TGCGCCAGCAGCCAAGAAGTTAGCGGGGGCACAGATACGCAGTATTTT. This codes for CASSQEVSGGTDTQYF.

J is TRBJ1-2 and V is TRBV29-1, with 7 bases matching TRBD1. The CDR3 runs to 12 residues. Germline V gives CDR1 SQVTM, CDR2 ANQGSEA. With 5 bases clipped from V and 8 bases from J, the junction kept 8 bases outside the gene matches. CDR3 sequence: CSVLTGDHGYTF. The CDR3 DNA is TGCAGCGTTCTTACAGGGGACCACGGCTACACCTTC.

This clone was seen a single time. Germline is not matched at one junction end, which may reflect a read error. The rearrangement links TRBV5-4 to TRBJ1-2, with 7 nucleotides matching TRBD1. Looked up from germline, CDR1 is SGHNT and CDR2 is YYREEE (reference sequence). The CDR3 runs to 15 residues. DNA of the CDR3: TGTGCCAGCAGCTTGAGACAGGGCACGAACTACGGCTACACCTTC. Its protein product is CASSLRQGTNYGYTF.

This sequence joins TRBV7-9 and TRBJ1-6, with D unresolved. This CDR3 is built from 13 residues. From germline, CDR1 is SEHNR and CDR2 FQNEAQ (reference sequence). V lost 3 bases, J lost 10 bases, and 10 bases lay in between. The CDR3 nucleotides read TGTGCCAGCAGCTTCCACTCGAGCTCACCCCTCCACTTT. Protein sequence: CASSFHSSSPLHF.